In its sample, the clone carrying this TCR beta chain was seen a few times. CDR3 length equals 15 residues. The germline CDR1 and CDR2 sequences are DFQATT and SNEGSKA (reference sequence). The V and J ends lost 0 bases and 4 bases, in that order; junction bases with no gene match: 4. As for time point: newly diagnosed GD, antithyroid drugs for less than 3 months. Researchers made the TCR library from RNA that was extracted from PBMCs. The data belong to a study of regulatory T cells in long-lasting Graves disease. Arm-PCR with iRepertoire HTBI primers amplified the CDR3 regions for these TCR beta libraries. TCRdb re-analysed the multiplex PCR reads in MiXCR, keeping a single row per CDR3 protein. The sample includes around 250,000 distinct CDR3 sequences, 20% to 25% seen only once; the top ten take around 14%.

Sequencing was performed on peripheral blood mononuclear cells (PBMCs), taken at new diagnosis, from a patient treated with antithyroid drugs. V usage is TRBV20-1 and J usage is TRBJ2-7, with TRBD2 matching 12 bases. The receptor's source is a female donor with Graves disease. DNA of the CDR3: TGCAGTGCTAGAGACCCGACTAGCGGGAGTTACGAGCAGTACTTC. Its translation: CSARDPTSGSYEQYF.